These 4 T cell receptor beta chains originate from one sample sequenced in a study of T cell responses to AZD1222 COVID-19 vaccine. Generated by immunoSEQ multiplex PCR, the TCRdb table keeps only in-frame clones and is missing some. The sample lists roughly 150,000 clones; 90% were seen once. The sequences come from peripheral blood, collected 28 days after the second AZD1222 dose. These receptors all stem from an adult who received the AZD1222 COVID-19 vaccine.

The chain links TRBV7-9 to TRBJ1-5; possible D gene TRBD1, 6 bases. Germline CDR1 and CDR2: SEHNR and FQNEAQ (reference sequence). Between the trimmed V and J ends, which lost 5 bases and 1 base, there was a span of 12 bases. The CDR3 loop spans 15 amino acids. The CDR3 nucleotides read TGTGCCAGCAGCCCCGGGCAGGGGAGCAATCAGCCCCAGCATTTT. It is translated as CASSPGQGSNQPQHF.

V is TRBV28 and J is TRBJ1-2; D possibly corresponds to TRBD1 (6 bases). This CDR3 comprises 14 residues. The germline gives CDR1 MDHEN, CDR2 SYDVKM. Trimming shortened V by 5 bases and J by 6 bases, and 16 bases separated the two germline ends. CDR3 bases: TGTGCCAGCAGTAAATCAGGGGCTACGGATGGCTACACCTTC. Its translation: CASSKSGATDGYTF.

The chain is built from TRBV6-5 and TRBJ1-5, with unresolved D. The CDR3 covers 13 residues. Germline CDR1 reads MNHEY; CDR2 reads SVGAGI. Trimming removed 1 base at V and 4 bases at J, with 5 bases between. The CDR3 DNA sequence: TGTGCCAGCAGTTACTACGGGAATCAGCCCCAGCATTTT. The encoded protein is CASSYYGNQPQHF.

The chain recombines TRBV29-1 with TRBJ1-1; 8 bases map to TRBD1. CDR3 size: 13 residues. The junction had 2 bases not matched to a gene; V was cut back by 4 bases and J by 1 base. Germline assignment: CDR1 SQVTM and CDR2 ANQGSEA. The CDR3 sequence is CSVVGQGNTEAFF. The CDR3 DNA sequence: TGCAGCGTTGTCGGACAGGGGAACACTGAAGCTTTCTTT.